Below are 25 T cell receptor beta chains sequenced from a single sample in a study of blood T cell repertoires in COVID-19. Sequencing was performed with immunoSEQ multiplex PCR; in TCRdb, only in-frame clones are kept and a portion is missing. Of 310,000 or so clones in the sample, roughly 92% are singletons; the top ten hold around 2.2%. The source material was peripheral blood. Every receptor here comes from a woman in her twenties or thirties with COVID-19, enrolled during active disease.

The rearrangement joins TRBV2 to TRBJ1-5, with D unclear. V shed 5 bases and J shed 0 bases, with 11 bases lying between them. The CDR3 covers 15 residues. CDR1 SNHLY and CDR2 FYNNEI come from the germline V gene. The CDR3 nucleotides are TGTGCCAGCAGTTTCGGGTCGTATAGCAATCAGCCCCAGCATTTT. It is translated as CASSFGSYSNQPQHF. Drawing the rest from reference TRBV2 and TRBJ1-5, the complete variable domain is EPEVTQTPSHQVTQMGQEVILRCVPISNHLYFYWYRQILGQKVEFLVSFYNNEISEKSEIFDDQFSVERPDGSNFTLKIRSTKLEDSAMYFCASSFGSYSNQPQHFGDGTRLSIL.

This clone was detected once. The CDR3 DNA reads TGCGCCAGCAGTGAGGGACTAGCGGGAGAGCAGACCCAGTACTTC. This sequence encodes CASSEGLAGEQTQYF. This chain links TRBV10-1 with TRBJ2-5; TRBD2 matches at 13 bases. The CDR3 contains 15 residues. Germline assignment: CDR1 WNHNN and CDR2 SYGVQD (reference sequence). J lost 6 bases, V lost 2 bases, and 3 bases had no gene match.

V is TRBV18 and J is TRBJ1-1; 7 nucleotides align to TRBD1. V lost 0 bases, J lost 11 bases, and 12 bases stayed unmatched. Germline CDR1 KGHSH, CDR2 LQKENI. The CDR3 is made up of 15 amino acids. CDR3 nucleotides: TGTGCCAGCTCACCACCGACCAGGGGGAACAGGATGGCTTTCTTT. Its protein product is CASSPPTRGNRMAFF.

The J gene is TRBJ1-1, the V gene TRBV6-6, with unresolved D. The length of the CDR3 is 16 residues. Germline loops: CDR1 MNHNY, CDR2 SVGAGI (reference sequence). The V and J ends lost 6 bases and 4 bases respectively, with 21 bases between them. DNA for the CDR3: TGTGCCAGCAGGGGTAGCATAGGGCGACGGGGCACTGAAGCTTTCTTT. This codes for CASRGSIGRRGTEAFF.

This chain uses TRBV11-2 with TRBJ1-5; 8 positions agree with TRBD1. Germline CDR1 and CDR2: SGHAT and FQNNGV. The CDR3 spans 15 residues. V lost 4 bases to trimming and J lost 6 bases; unmatched junction nucleotides: 8. The CDR3 is CASSSDREGGQPQHF. The CDR3 DNA follows: TGTGCCAGCAGCTCGGACAGGGAAGGTGGTCAGCCCCAGCATTTT.

The V and J genes are TRBV5-4 and TRBJ1-5; D remains unclear. CDR3 length: 14 residues. Germline-derived CDR1 and CDR2 are SGHNT and YYREEE (reference sequence). Trimming cost V 1 base and J 1 base, with 6 bases left between them. This CDR3 reads CASSLRESNQPQHF. CDR3 bases: TGTGCCAGCAGCTTGAGGGAGAGCAATCAGCCCCAGCATTTT.

This sequence joins TRBV5-4 and TRBJ2-5, with no clear D. The ends were cut back, 4 bases at V and 4 bases at J, with 14 bases in the middle. CDR3 length equals 14 residues. Germline-derived CDR1 and CDR2 are SGHNT and YYREEE (reference sequence). The CDR3 loop is CASSPGRKLETQYF. CDR3 DNA: TGTGCCAGCAGCCCCGGTCGCAAACTAGAGACCCAGTACTTC.

The chain employs TRBV28 and TRBJ2-1; D possibly corresponds to TRBD2 (5 bases). Germline CDR1 MDHEN, CDR2 SYDVKM. CDR3 length equals 18 residues. Trimming pared 4 bases from V and 6 bases from J, leaving 25 bases between. The CDR3 protein is CASSSPRARTGIANEQFF. The CDR3, as DNA: TGTGCCAGCAGTTCGCCTCGTGCAAGGACTGGGATCGCCAATGAGCAGTTCTTC.

The chain links TRBV7-9 to TRBJ2-1; 15 nucleotides match TRBD2. V lost 5 bases, J lost 7 bases, and 9 bases stayed unmatched. CDR3 length: 17 residues. Germline-derived CDR1 and CDR2 are SEHNR and FQNEAQ (reference sequence). CDR3 amino acids: CASSVGLAGGQGNEQFF. CDR3 coding DNA: TGTGCCAGCAGCGTTGGACTAGCGGGAGGGCAAGGTAATGAGCAGTTCTTC.

This clone was found once. The gene calls are TRBV19 and TRBJ1-4; the D gene is possibly TRBD1 (6 bases). Germline CDR1 and CDR2: LNHDA and SQIVND (reference sequence). V dropped 6 bases and J dropped 8 bases, with 16 bases sitting between them. The CDR3 has 14 residues. CDR3 loop: CASRPRDNGEKLFF. CDR3 in DNA: TGTGCCAGTAGACCCCGGGACAACGGCGAAAAACTGTTTTTT.

The chain is built from TRBV5-8 and TRBJ2-7, with TRBD1 matching 7 bases. With 7 bases clipped from V and 1 base from J, the junction kept 11 bases outside the gene matches. Germline CDR1 reads SGHTS; CDR2 reads YDEGEE. This CDR3 has 15 residues. The CDR3 sequence: CASEQDGTASYEQYF. The DNA for the CDR3 is TGTGCCAGCGAACAAGACGGGACAGCTTCCTACGAGCAGTACTTC.

CDR3 bases: TGTGCCAGCAGTTTATCAAGGGGCTGGGAGCCCCAGCATTTT. Translated: CASSLSRGWEPQHF. V and J are TRBV27 and TRBJ1-5, with D tentatively TRBD1 (5 bases). V gave up 0 bases and J gave up 8 bases, with 11 bases separating them. Germline values: CDR1 MNHEY, CDR2 SMNVEV (reference sequence). The length of the CDR3 is 14 residues.

The table lists this clone with a count of one. The chain employs TRBV2 and TRBJ1-4; 8 nucleotides match TRBD1. The CDR3 runs 15 residues. Germline-derived CDR1 and CDR2 are SNHLY and FYNNEI. V shed 2 bases and J 8 bases; nucleotides not matched to a gene: 7. CDR3 region: CASSESDRGGEKLFF. CDR3 bases: TGTGCCAGCAGTGAATCCGACAGGGGTGGAGAAAAACTGTTTTTT.

The J gene is TRBJ1-2, the V gene TRBV6-5; D not resolved. The V gene's germline CDR1 is MNHEY and CDR2 SVGAGI. Between the trimmed V and J ends, which lost 8 bases and 6 bases, there was a span of 16 bases. This CDR3 comprises 13 residues. In nucleotides, the CDR3 is TGTGCCAGCGCGACGGGAGGAAGACATGGCTACACCTTC. It codes for CASATGGRHGYTF.

CDR3 in DNA: TGTGCCAGCAGGACCGAAAAAAGCGGAACTAGCACAGATACGCAGTATTTT. It is translated as CASRTEKSGTSTDTQYF. J is TRBJ2-3 and V is TRBV6-4; possible D gene TRBD2, 5 bases. This CDR3 has 17 amino acids. Germline V CDR1 and CDR2: MRHNA, SNTAGT. Trimming took 6 bases from V and 0 from J, leaving 19 bases between them.

The J gene is TRBJ1-5, the V gene TRBV6-5; D is ambiguous. The CDR3 is 15 residues long. The germline CDR1 and CDR2 sequences are MNHEY and SVGAGI. V lost 5 bases and J 7 bases, leaving 18 bases between the germline ends. The CDR3 nucleotides read TGTGCCAGCAGTCCCACCCAGTCGGGTAGGCAGCCCCAGCATTTT. Translated, it gives CASSPTQSGRQPQHF.

This sequence joins TRBV5-1 and TRBJ1-4; D not resolved. From germline, CDR1 is SGHRS and CDR2 YFSETQ. V was shortened by 2 bases and J by 4 bases, with 12 bases between the two germline ends. The CDR3 spans 15 residues. The CDR3 bases are TGCGCCAGCAGCTTCCTGGGGAGGTTTAATGAAAAACTGTTTTTT. Its protein is CASSFLGRFNEKLFF.

This chain connects TRBV28 to TRBJ1-2; D might be TRBD1 (5 bases). The CDR3 covers 14 residues. The germline V and J ends were trimmed by 1 base and 3 bases, with 9 bases remaining between them. Germline V CDR1 and CDR2: MDHEN, SYDVKM. Written as DNA, the CDR3 is TGTGCCAGCAGTTTATTGACGGGGGACTATGGCTACACCTTC. This translates into CASSLLTGDYGYTF.

The V gene is TRBV3-1 (or the pseudogene TRBV3-2), the J gene TRBJ2-2; D is possibly TRBD2 (5 bases). V was shortened by 2 bases and J by 1 base, with 8 bases between the two germline ends. The CDR3 has 15 amino acids. CDR1 and CDR2 from the germline V gene are LGHDT and YNNKEL (reference sequence). This chain's CDR3 is CASSQLALNTGELFF. The CDR3, as DNA: TGTGCCAGCAGCCAACTAGCCCTGAACACCGGGGAGCTGTTTTTT.

This chain uses TRBV16 with TRBJ1-1; no firm D call. V lost 0 bases, J lost 0 bases, and 8 bases lay in between. CDR1 is KGHSY, CDR2 FQNENV, per germline. The CDR3 length is 15 residues. In DNA, the CDR3 is TGTGCCAGCAGCCAATCGGCCGGAGTGAACACTGAAGCTTTCTTT. The encoded protein is CASSQSAGVNTEAFF. The entire variable domain, with the rest obtained from reference TRBV16 and TRBJ1-1, is as follows: GEEVAQTPKHLVRGEGQKAKLYCAPIKGHSYVFWYQQVLKNEFKFLISFQNENVFDETGMPKERFSAKCLPNSPCSLEIQATKLEDSAVYFCASSQSAGVNTEAFFGQGTRLTVV.

V is TRBV6-5 and J is TRBJ1-4; D is possibly TRBD1 (5 bases). Trimming shortened V by 5 bases and J by 5 bases, and 12 bases separated the two germline ends. The CDR3 is made up of 14 amino acids. Germline V gives CDR1 MNHEY, CDR2 SVGAGI. CDR3 sequence reads: CASSKDTRNEKLFF. The CDR3 nucleotides are TGTGCCAGCAGTAAGGACACGCGAAATGAAAAACTGTTTTTT.

J is TRBJ1-3 and V is TRBV2, with 11 bases aligning to TRBD1. The CDR3 totals 18 residues. Per germline, CDR1 SNHLY and CDR2 FYNNEI. With V trimmed by 3 bases and J by 0 bases, 7 bases remained unmatched. This chain's CDR3 is CASSDFGQGAISGNTIYF. CDR3 sequence (DNA): TGTGCCAGCAGTGATTTTGGACAGGGGGCCATCTCTGGAAACACCATATATTTT.

The chain recombines TRBV25-1 with TRBJ1-3; D uncertain. V dropped 4 bases and J dropped 2 bases, with 6 bases sitting between them. The CDR3 loop spans 13 amino acids. Germline-derived CDR1 and CDR2 are MGHDK and SYGVNS. The CDR3 reads CASSATPGNTIYF. The CDR3 bases are TGTGCCAGCAGTGCGACACCTGGAAACACCATATATTTT.

The chain has TRBV5-1 and TRBJ1-1, with 10 bases aligning to TRBD1. Per the germline V gene, CDR1 is SGHRS and CDR2 is YFSETQ. This CDR3 is 13 amino acids long. The junction had 1 base not matched to a gene; V was cut back by 3 bases and J by 5 bases. The CDR3 nucleotides read TGCGCCAGCAGCTGGACAGGGGGGACTGAAGCTTTCTTT. Translation: CASSWTGGTEAFF.

The table lists this clone with a count of one. The gene calls are TRBV9 and TRBJ2-1, with 8 bases lining up with TRBD1. The CDR3 spans 15 residues. The germline V gene has CDR1 SGDLS and CDR2 YYNGEE. The trim removed 2 bases at V and 3 bases at J, leaving 4 bases unmatched. CDR3 DNA: TGTGCCAGCAGCGTCGCACAGGGGGGCTACAATGAGCAGTTCTTC. This codes for CASSVAQGGYNEQFF.